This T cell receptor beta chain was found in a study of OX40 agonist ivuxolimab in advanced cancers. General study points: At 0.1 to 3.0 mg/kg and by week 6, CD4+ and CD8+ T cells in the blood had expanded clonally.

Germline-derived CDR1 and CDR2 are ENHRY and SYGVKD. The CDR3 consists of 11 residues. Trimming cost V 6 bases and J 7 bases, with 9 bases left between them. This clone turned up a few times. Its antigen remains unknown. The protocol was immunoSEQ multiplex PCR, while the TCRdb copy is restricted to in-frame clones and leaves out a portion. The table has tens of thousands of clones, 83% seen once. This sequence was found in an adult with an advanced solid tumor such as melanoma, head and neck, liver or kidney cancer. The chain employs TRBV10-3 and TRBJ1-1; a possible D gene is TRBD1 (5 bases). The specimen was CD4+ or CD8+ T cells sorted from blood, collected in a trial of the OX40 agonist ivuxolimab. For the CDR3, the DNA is TGTGCCATCAGGACCGGGGGTGAAGCTTTCTTT. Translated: CAIRTGGEAFF.